Presented here are 27 T cell receptor beta chains from one specimen sequenced in a study of CD4 T cells in relation to SARS-CoV-2 and coronaviruses. Profiling relied on immunoSEQ multiplex PCR, and the TCRdb table lists in-frame clones only, not all of them. The table includes roughly 30,000 clones, 70% to 80% detected once. These receptors are not linked to any known antigen. Unexposed donor CD4+ T cells date from about 2011-2019, before the COVID-19 pandemic. Isolation of CD4+ T cells took place after roughly nine days in culture. What was sequenced was CD4+ T cells from PBMCs, cultured in vitro. The receptors originated from a human donor in good health.

The rearrangement links TRBV6-5 to TRBJ2-5; TRBD1 matches 10 bases. V trimming: 4 bases; J trimming: 4 bases; junction bases outside the gene matches: 3. CDR3 length: 14 amino acids. Germline V gene sequence: CDR1 MNHEY, CDR2 SVGAGI. CDR3 residues: CASSWDRGAETQYF. CDR3 in DNA: TGTGCCAGCAGTTGGGACAGGGGAGCAGAGACCCAGTACTTC.

The gene calls are TRBV9 and TRBJ2-2, with TRBD1 matching 7 bases. CDR3 size: 14 residues. With 3 bases clipped from V and 5 bases from J, the junction kept 4 bases outside the gene matches. From germline, CDR1 is SGDLS and CDR2 YYNGEE. The CDR3 here is CASSGQGFTGELFF. The CDR3 nucleotides are TGTGCCAGCAGCGGACAGGGTTTTACCGGGGAGCTGTTTTTT.

The V call is TRBV29-1, the J call TRBJ1-2; D gene ambiguous. The CDR3 runs 13 residues. V was pared by 0 bases and J by 4 bases, with 9 bases between. Germline CDR1 is SQVTM and CDR2 is ANQGSEA. This CDR3 reads CSVEDIQLYGYTF. The CDR3 nucleotides are TGCAGCGTTGAAGATATACAGCTCTATGGCTACACCTTC.

The chain employs TRBV11-2 and TRBJ1-6, with 10 bases lining up with TRBD1. J lost 11 bases, V lost 5 bases, and 9 bases had no gene match. CDR1 SGHAT and CDR2 FQNNGV come from the germline V gene. The CDR3 sequence is 15 residues long. The CDR3 DNA reads TGTGCCAGCAGCCCCATGGGGACAGGGGTCCCACCCCTCCACTTT. As protein: CASSPMGTGVPPLHF.

Only a few counts were recorded for this clone. This chain links TRBV19 with TRBJ1-3; no reliable D call. Trimming cost V 5 bases and J 1 base, with 15 bases left between them. The CDR3 extends over 16 amino acids. Germline CDR1 and CDR2: LNHDA and SQIVND (reference sequence). The CDR3 region has the DNA TGTGCCAGTAGTTTCTCCGGTCGGTTTTCTGGAAACACCATATATTTT. Amino acids: CASSFSGRFSGNTIYF.

This clone was recorded only once. The chain joins TRBV10-3 to TRBJ1-5; D gene unclear. Germline CDR1 is ENHRY and CDR2 is SYGVKD. V lost 0 bases, J lost 4 bases, and 7 bases lay in between. There are 14 residues in the CDR3. The CDR3 loop is CAISESGRNQPQHF. In nucleotides, the CDR3 is TGTGCCATCAGTGAGTCCGGACGGAATCAGCCCCAGCATTTT.

The CDR3 loop is CASSQDSGGPANTEAFF. The CDR3 region has the DNA TGTGCCAGCAGCCAAGACTCCGGCGGGCCGGCGAACACTGAAGCTTTCTTT. V is TRBV3-1 (or the pseudogene TRBV3-2) and J is TRBJ1-1; D is ambiguous. The V gene's germline CDR1 is LGHDT and CDR2 YNNKEL (reference sequence). The CDR3 is 17 amino acids. V was pared by 0 bases and J by 1 base, with 15 bases between.

The rearrangement uses TRBV29-1 and TRBJ1-2; 7 bases match TRBD1. Germline V gene lookup returns CDR1 SQVTM and CDR2 ANQGSEA. This CDR3 region has 13 residues. With 7 bases clipped from V and 3 bases from J, the junction kept 8 bases outside the gene matches. The CDR3 nucleotides read TGCAGCGCAAGACAGGGACTTGACTATGGCTACACCTTC. Translating gives CSARQGLDYGYTF. Variable domain in full (rest from reference TRBV29-1 and TRBJ1-2): SAVISQKPSRDICQRGTSLTIQCQVDSQVTMMFWYRQQPGQSLTLIATANQGSEATYESGFVIDKFPISRPNLTFSTLTVSNMSPEDSSIYLCSARQGLDYGYTFGSGTRLTVV.

The genes are TRBV9 and TRBJ2-3; no definite D call. Trimming took off 1 base at V and 2 bases at J, with 8 bases between the two ends. Looked up from germline, CDR1 is SGDLS and CDR2 is YYNGEE. The CDR3 has 14 amino acids. The CDR3, as DNA: TGTGCCAGCAGCGTAACAGACTTCACAGATACGCAGTATTTT. It translates to CASSVTDFTDTQYF.

This sequence joins TRBV4-3 and TRBJ1-2, with TRBD1 matching over 7 bases. The CDR3 is 15 residues long. Germline trimming cut 4 bases from V and 4 bases from J; bases unmatched to any gene: 9. Germline-derived CDR1 and CDR2 are LGHNA and YSLEER. DNA for the CDR3: TGCGCCAGCAGCCTAGAGGGAGGGGGCGGCTATGGCTACACCTTC. Its translation: CASSLEGGGGYGYTF.

The genes are TRBV11-2 and TRBJ2-2; D remains unclear. The V and J ends lost 5 bases and 1 base respectively, with 8 bases between them. The CDR3 is 14 amino acids. CDR1 is SGHAT and CDR2 is FQNNGV in the germline V gene. The DNA of the CDR3 is TGTGCCAGCAGCCCCCGACAGAACACCGGGGAGCTGTTTTTT. Residues: CASSPRQNTGELFF.

The rearrangement links TRBV3-1 (or the pseudogene TRBV3-2) to TRBJ1-1, with D perhaps TRBD1 (5 bases). The CDR3 extends over 13 amino acids. Trimming cost V 4 bases and J 11 bases, with 17 bases left between them. Germline loops: CDR1 LGHDT, CDR2 YNNKEL (reference sequence). CDR3 amino acids: CASSPGTVPSAFF. DNA for the CDR3: TGTGCCAGCAGCCCTGGGACGGTCCCCTCTGCTTTCTTT.

The chain has TRBV5-1 and TRBJ2-2; D might be TRBD2 (6 bases). Germline loops: CDR1 SGHRS, CDR2 YFSETQ. This CDR3 spans 16 amino acids. Trimming shortened V by 3 bases and J by 0 bases, and 12 bases separated the two germline ends. As DNA, the CDR3 is TGCGCCAGCAGCTACTTTTCGGGGGCGAACACCGGGGAGCTGTTTTTT. Translating it yields CASSYFSGANTGELFF.

V gene TRBV10-3 combines with J gene TRBJ2-7, with 9 nucleotides matching TRBD1. With 4 bases clipped from V and 4 bases from J, the junction kept 8 bases outside the gene matches. The CDR3 contains 15 residues. Germline V gene data show CDR1 as ENHRY and CDR2 as SYGVKD. The CDR3 region is CAISGGDRDGYEQYF. The CDR3 DNA is TGTGCCATCAGTGGAGGGGACAGGGACGGGTACGAGCAGTACTTC.

V gene TRBV19 combines with J gene TRBJ1-2; possible D gene TRBD1, 6 bases. Trimming stripped 6 bases from V and 4 bases from J, with 15 bases between. Per germline, CDR1 LNHDA and CDR2 SQIVND (reference sequence). The length of the CDR3 is 14 residues. This CDR3 reads CASRKRGSGYGYTF. CDR3 DNA: TGTGCCAGTAGGAAGAGGGGGTCTGGCTATGGCTACACCTTC.

The gene calls are TRBV9 and TRBJ2-1, with TRBD2 matching 10 bases. The CDR3 totals 15 residues. V lost 2 bases to trimming and J lost 4 bases; unmatched junction nucleotides: 3. CDR1 and CDR2 from the germline V gene are SGDLS and YYNGEE. The CDR3 loop is CASSVGTSEYNEQFF. Here the CDR3 DNA reads TGTGCCAGCAGCGTCGGGACTAGCGAATACAATGAGCAGTTCTTC.

V gene TRBV29-1 combines with J gene TRBJ2-7; D not resolved. In germline, CDR1 is SQVTM, CDR2 ANQGSEA. The CDR3 consists of 11 residues. With 4 bases removed from V and 5 bases from J, the gap between germline ends came to 9 bases. CDR3: CSVGPTHEQYF. CDR3 DNA sequence: TGCAGCGTTGGCCCCACACACGAGCAGTACTTC.

The chain carries TRBV7-2 and TRBJ1-6; unclear D gene. Germline CDR1 and CDR2: SGHTA and FQGNSA. This CDR3 region has 14 residues. Trimming left V 1 base short and J 10 bases short, with 11 bases between. CDR3 sequence reads: CASSLGGRLSPLHF. The DNA for the CDR3 is TGTGCCAGCAGCTTAGGGGGTAGATTGTCACCCCTCCACTTT.

This clone is large (0.1 to 1%) within its sample. Its ends do not fully match the called genes, so a read error is possible. The chain is built from TRBV7-7 and TRBJ2-1; 9 positions agree with TRBD1. Germline CDR1 reads SSHAT; CDR2 reads FNYEAQ (reference sequence). This CDR3 comprises 16 residues. CDR3 in amino acids: CASSLGTGTGRDEQFF. CDR3 DNA sequence: TGTGCTAGCAGCTTAGGAACGGGGACAGGGAGGGATGAGCAGTTCTTC.

This clone showed up just a few times. The genes are TRBV6-6 and TRBJ2-3; 8 nucleotides match TRBD1. Germline-derived CDR1 and CDR2 are MNHNY and SVGAGI (reference sequence). The J segment lost 6 bases and the V segment lost 4 bases, leaving 9 bases of the junction unmatched. The CDR3 totals 15 residues. The CDR3 DNA reads as TGTGCCAGCAGTTCCCATTGGACAGGGAAGGATACGCAGTATTTT. Encoded protein: CASSSHWTGKDTQYF.

This chain's CDR3 is CSASGQGGETQYF. The DNA for the CDR3 is TGCAGCGCCTCGGGACAGGGAGGAGAGACCCAGTACTTC. This chain connects TRBV29-1 to TRBJ2-5; 9 nucleotides agree with TRBD1. The trim removed 7 bases at V and 4 bases at J, leaving 7 bases unmatched. Germline V gene lookup returns CDR1 SQVTM and CDR2 ANQGSEA. CDR3 length: 13 amino acids. Complete variable domain (other parts from reference TRBV29-1 and TRBJ2-5): SAVISQKPSRDICQRGTSLTIQCQVDSQVTMMFWYRQQPGQSLTLIATANQGSEATYESGFVIDKFPISRPNLTFSTLTVSNMSPEDSSIYLCSASGQGGETQYFGPGTRLLVL.

J is TRBJ2-3 and V is TRBV27; no clear D gene. Trimming left V 2 bases short and J 6 bases short, with 15 bases between. Germline values: CDR1 MNHEY, CDR2 SMNVEV (reference sequence). This CDR3 is 15 amino acids long. CDR3 region: CASSLLVQGRDTQYF. The CDR3 region has the DNA TGTGCCAGCAGTTTACTCGTCCAAGGGCGCGATACGCAGTATTTT.

This chain connects TRBV12-3 or TRBV12-4 to TRBJ2-3; no definite D call. The CDR3 spans 12 residues. Trimming stripped 2 bases from V and 4 bases from J, with 4 bases between. CDR3 protein: CASSLLADTQYF. Here the CDR3 DNA reads TGTGCCAGCAGTTTACTAGCAGATACGCAGTATTTT.

This clone has just a few counts. V is TRBV11-2 and J is TRBJ2-5, with D possibly being TRBD1 (5 bases). The CDR3 is 13 residues long. Trimming pared 1 base from V and 5 bases from J, leaving 8 bases between. Per the germline V gene, CDR1 is SGHAT and CDR2 is FQNNGV. The CDR3: CASSLGRAETQYF. CDR3 DNA sequence: TGTGCCAGCAGCTTAGGCAGGGCGGAGACCCAGTACTTC.

This clone was seen a few times. The chain links TRBV12-3 or TRBV12-4 to TRBJ1-1; D is ambiguous. The V gene lost 2 bases and the J gene lost 9 bases, with 13 bases spanning the gap. The CDR3 totals 13 residues. CDR3 sequence reads: CASSLRVLEQAFF. The CDR3, as DNA: TGTGCCAGCAGTTTACGTGTTTTGGAGCAAGCTTTCTTT.

This clone has only a few counts. The rearrangement links TRBV2 to TRBJ1-2; TRBD1 matches at 8 bases. Germline lookup yields CDR1 SNHLY and CDR2 FYNNEI. Trimming took 5 bases from V and 7 from J; bases not matched to a gene: 9. This CDR3 spans 14 amino acids. The CDR3 DNA sequence: TGTGCCAGCAGTCTACAGGGGGAACTCGTTGGCTACACCTTC. This sequence encodes CASSLQGELVGYTF.

This clone has a handful of counts. The J gene is TRBJ2-7, the V gene TRBV5-4; maybe TRBD1 (6 bases). Germline loops: CDR1 SGHNT, CDR2 YYREEE (reference sequence). Deletions cut 0 bases from V and 7 bases from J, with 23 bases between. This CDR3 spans 17 amino acids. The CDR3 loop reads CASSLAQIGQLLWEQYF. The CDR3 DNA reads TGTGCCAGCAGCTTGGCCCAAATCGGACAGCTACTTTGGGAGCAGTACTTC.